A selection of T cell receptor beta chains follows, all from one sample in a study of blood T cell repertoires in COVID-19. Here immunoSEQ multiplex PCR was the method, and the copy in TCRdb shows in-frame clones only, minus some. The sample has 150,000 or so clones; about 86% are singletons. The sample was peripheral blood. Receptor source: a woman aged 55 to 70 with acute or convalescent COVID-19. CDR3s include the opening cysteine and the closing phenylalanine or tryptophan.

v_gene	j_gene	CDR3aa
TRBV29-1	TRBJ2-1	CSVVTGTGTYNEQFF
TRBV4-2	TRBJ2-5	CASSQVAGEAETQYF
TRBV29-1	TRBJ1-3	CSGKGQGNTIYF
TRBV5-4	TRBJ2-2	CASSLETSGGSGELFF
TRBV7-3	TRBJ1-2	CASSRQGLFYGYTF
TRBV6-6	TRBJ1-5	CASTHPGNQPQHF
TRBV25-1	TRBJ2-1	CASSLAGTSYNEQFF
TRBV10-3	TRBJ2-1	CAIDRPSYNEQFF
TRBV3-1/TRBV3-2	TRBJ1-5	CASSSGLSGGDSNQPQHF
TRBV28	TRBJ2-3	CASSLLGASGTQYF
TRBV2	TRBJ1-2	CASSDDRAQGYTF
TRBV6-6	TRBJ1-2	CASSPPGQSYGYTF
TRBV7-9	TRBJ1-5	CASSLRGDQPQHF
TRBV19	TRBJ1-2	CASSLTPGQPRRTNYGYTF
TRBV5-1	TRBJ2-1	CASSKDRGLGEQFF
TRBV6-5	TRBJ1-2	CASMFLKTGERSYTF
TRBV24-1	TRBJ2-1	CATSDASGGASHEQFF
TRBV7-3	TRBJ1-2	CASSLTRQGAFENYGYTF
TRBV19	TRBJ2-6	CASSSDAGGGSGANVLTF
TRBV28	TRBJ1-3	CASSLTLGQGSGNTIYF
TRBV28	TRBJ1-2	CASSFRGGYGYTF
TRBV25-1	TRBJ2-3	CASSPPGAQGTDTQYF
TRBV27	TRBJ2-3	CASSIAGGTDTQYF
TRBV5-1	TRBJ1-2	CASSRGQGGYGYTF
TRBV18	TRBJ1-5	CASSLLDRGTQPQHF
TRBV29-1	TRBJ2-1	CSVGGYRRGDYNEQFF
TRBV9	TRBJ1-1	CASSPLFIGGMNTEAFF
TRBV3-1/TRBV3-2	TRBJ1-2	CASSRSGGADGYTF
TRBV11-2	TRBJ1-4	CASSPRTPNEKLFF
TRBV4-1	TRBJ1-5	CASSQNGQPQHF
TRBV6-5	TRBJ1-4	CASTESTRRKLFF
TRBV5-1	TRBJ2-3	CASSLARAGGDGTDTQYF
TRBV3-1/TRBV3-2	TRBJ1-4	CASSQSNEKLFF
TRBV7-2	TRBJ2-2	CASSLAGTANTGELFF
TRBV5-6	TRBJ1-6	CASSLHRSLRTPLHF
TRBV6-5	TRBJ1-2	CASQIPEGEYGYTF
TRBV9	TRBJ1-3	CASSVGIGGHRGNTIYF
TRBV30	TRBJ1-4	CAWSAPWGEEKLFF
TRBV12-3/TRBV12-4	TRBJ1-1	CASRRQGGTEAFF
TRBV18	TRBJ2-1	CASSPQGLAGGGGEQFF
TRBV6-1	TRBJ2-1	CASSDGGGGYNEQFF
TRBV5-4	TRBJ1-1	CASSLDGVRSAEAFF